This T cell receptor beta chain was observed in a study of CD8 T cells in Susac syndrome. Germline V lookup: CDR1 SGDLS, CDR2 YYNGEE. The CDR3 length is 15 residues. V lost 3 bases, J lost 0 bases, and 2 bases stayed unmatched. With random hexamers, reverse transcription was performed on about 0.45 to 1 ug of RNA. Amplification of TCR beta CDR3 used immunoSEQ multiplex PCR across 54 Vbeta and 13 Jbeta. MiXCR, run by TCRdb on the immunoSEQ multiplex PCR reads, gives a single entry per CDR3 protein. The table lists roughly 150,000 distinct CDR3 sequences, 94% of them singletons. Sequences were obtained from CD8+ T cells from PBMCs. The chain links TRBV9 to TRBJ2-2, with TRBD1 identical over 7 bases. This TCR was recovered from a human donor with multiple sclerosis. The CDR3 sequence: CASSGQGTNTGELFF. The CDR3 nucleotides are TGTGCCAGCAGCGGACAGGGTACGAACACCGGGGAGCTGTTTTTT.